The 10 T cell receptor beta chains reported below all come from one sample, sequenced in a study of cytotoxic CD8 clonotypes in ibrutinib-treated CLL. Here immunoSEQ multiplex PCR was the method, and the copy in TCRdb shows in-frame clones only, minus some. Altogether approximately 330,000 clones are present, 70% to 80% being singletons, with the ten largest covering 5.5% to 8%. Specimen: PBMCs, collected before ibrutinib treatment. These TCRs come from a human donor with chronic lymphocytic leukemia.

This clone was seen more than once but under ten times. This chain links TRBV2 with TRBJ1-2, with D unresolved. This CDR3 contains 13 residues. V lost 10 bases, J lost 4 bases, and 16 bases lay in between. The germline gives CDR1 SNHLY, CDR2 FYNNEI. The DNA for the CDR3 is TGTGCCACCTTAGGCCGGGGTGGCTATGGCTACACCTTC. Encoded protein: CATLGRGGYGYTF.

V gene TRBV5-6 combines with J gene TRBJ1-1, with 7 nucleotides matching TRBD1. The germline V gene encodes CDR1 SGHDT and CDR2 YYEEEE. V lost 0 bases and J lost 0; bases outside the gene matches: 8. This CDR3 region has 17 residues. CDR3 DNA sequence: TGTGCCAGCAGCTTGGACAGGGGTGGGAACATGAACACTGAAGCTTTCTTT. This gives the protein CASSLDRGGNMNTEAFF. The full variable domain, with the rest looked up from reference TRBV5-6 and TRBJ1-1, is DAGVTQSPTHLIKTRGQQVTLRCSPKSGHDTVSWYQQALGQGPQFIFQYYEEEERQRGNFPDRFSGHQFPNYSSELNVNALLLGDSALYLCASSLDRGGNMNTEAFFGQGTRLTVV.

This clone occurred once. The chain joins TRBV4-1 to TRBJ2-1; 11 bases line up with TRBD2. The CDR3 is 14 residues long. With 3 bases clipped from V and 7 bases from J, the junction kept 2 bases outside the gene matches. Germline V gives CDR1 MGHRA, CDR2 YSYEKL. In DNA, the CDR3 is TGCGCCAGCAGCCAGACTAGCGGGATAAATGAGCAGTTCTTC. It is translated as CASSQTSGINEQFF.

The chain combines TRBV5-1 with TRBJ2-1, with D perhaps matching TRBD2 (6 bases). The CDR3 is 16 residues long. Between the trimmed V and J ends, which lost 1 base and 8 bases, there was a span of 19 bases. Germline V lookup: CDR1 SGHRS, CDR2 YFSETQ. As DNA, the CDR3 is TGCGCCAGCAGCTTGAGGTTAAGGAGGGAATGGTATGAGCAGTTCTTC. Translated, it gives CASSLRLRREWYEQFF.

This clone was found a few times. The CDR3 spells CASSVVVGGGIHEQFF. CDR3 sequence (DNA): TGTGCCAGCAGCGTAGTGGTGGGAGGGGGAATCCATGAGCAGTTCTTC. The chain links TRBV9 to TRBJ2-1; D may be TRBD2 (7 bases). CDR1 is SGDLS and CDR2 is YYNGEE in the germline V gene. The CDR3 totals 16 residues. Deletions cut 0 bases from V and 8 bases from J, with 18 bases between.

This clone has only a few counts. V gene TRBV19 combines with J gene TRBJ2-1, with TRBD2 matching over 11 bases. The V segment lost 8 bases and the J segment 3 bases; nucleotides outside the gene matches: 9. The length of the CDR3 is 16 residues. CDR1 is LNHDA, CDR2 SQIVND, per germline (reference sequence). CDR3 in DNA: TGTGCCAGTGGGGCCTTAGCGGGAGGGGGCTACAATGAGCAGTTCTTC. Translating gives CASGALAGGGYNEQFF.

The rearrangement joins TRBV7-3 to TRBJ2-3; 7 bases are a match to TRBD1. Germline CDR1 is SGHTA and CDR2 is FQGTGA. J was trimmed by 6 bases and V by 2 bases; bases with no gene match: 5. The CDR3 runs to 14 residues. The DNA of the CDR3 is TGTGCCAGCAGCTTAGAGGACAGGTCTGATACGCAGTATTTT. It is translated as CASSLEDRSDTQYF.

V gene TRBV5-1 combines with J gene TRBJ2-2; 7 bases align to TRBD1. With 2 bases clipped from V and 4 bases from J, the junction kept 14 bases outside the gene matches. This CDR3 comprises 18 residues. CDR1 and CDR2 from the germline V gene are SGHRS and YFSETQ. Written as DNA, the CDR3 is TGCGCCAGCAGCTTTGGCAGGGGGTTGTGGGAGAGCACCGGGGAGCTGTTTTTT. This encodes CASSFGRGLWESTGELFF.

The chain uses TRBV6-5 and TRBJ2-1; D is uncertain. CDR1 and CDR2 (germline): MNHEY, SVGAGI. V shed 6 bases and J shed 5 bases, with 11 bases lying between them. The CDR3 is 13 residues long. The chain's CDR3 is CASSRTKNNEQFF. Written as DNA, the CDR3 is TGTGCCAGCAGCCGCACCAAAAACAATGAGCAGTTCTTC.

Only a few counts were recorded for this clone. The CDR3 bases are TGTGCCAGCGGGACAGGGGGGTGGCAGCCCCAGCATTTT. Its protein product is CASGTGGWQPQHF. The gene calls are TRBV28 and TRBJ1-5; 11 nucleotides agree with TRBD1. With V trimmed by 8 bases and J by 7 bases, 4 bases remained unmatched. The CDR3 runs to 13 residues. CDR1 and CDR2 from the germline V gene are MDHEN and SYDVKM.